This T cell receptor beta chain stems from a study of T cell responses to AZD1222 COVID-19 vaccine. Study-wide points: Sampling captured repertoires only after the peak T cell response. Donors were mostly white British, more females; clonal diversity possibly underestimated. CD4 TCRs associated with vaccination spanned spike, dominating at 160-218 and 743-854.

A word on this clone: What it recognizes is unknown.

Assay used: immunoSEQ multiplex PCR; TCRdb lists only in-frame clones, some missing. Of 120,000 or so clones in the sample, roughly 90% were seen once. Looked up from germline, CDR1 is SGDLS and CDR2 is YYNGEE. CDR3 size: 16 residues. V was pared by 0 bases and J by 1 base, with 13 bases between. This receptor was taken from an adult who received the AZD1222 COVID-19 vaccine. The rearrangement joins TRBV9 to TRBJ1-1, with D possibly matching TRBD1 (5 bases). The input for sequencing was peripheral blood, taken 28 days after the second AZD1222 dose. The CDR3 coding sequence is TGTGCCAGCAGCGTAGGAATGGACACCTGGAACACTGAAGCTTTCTTT. As protein: CASSVGMDTWNTEAFF.